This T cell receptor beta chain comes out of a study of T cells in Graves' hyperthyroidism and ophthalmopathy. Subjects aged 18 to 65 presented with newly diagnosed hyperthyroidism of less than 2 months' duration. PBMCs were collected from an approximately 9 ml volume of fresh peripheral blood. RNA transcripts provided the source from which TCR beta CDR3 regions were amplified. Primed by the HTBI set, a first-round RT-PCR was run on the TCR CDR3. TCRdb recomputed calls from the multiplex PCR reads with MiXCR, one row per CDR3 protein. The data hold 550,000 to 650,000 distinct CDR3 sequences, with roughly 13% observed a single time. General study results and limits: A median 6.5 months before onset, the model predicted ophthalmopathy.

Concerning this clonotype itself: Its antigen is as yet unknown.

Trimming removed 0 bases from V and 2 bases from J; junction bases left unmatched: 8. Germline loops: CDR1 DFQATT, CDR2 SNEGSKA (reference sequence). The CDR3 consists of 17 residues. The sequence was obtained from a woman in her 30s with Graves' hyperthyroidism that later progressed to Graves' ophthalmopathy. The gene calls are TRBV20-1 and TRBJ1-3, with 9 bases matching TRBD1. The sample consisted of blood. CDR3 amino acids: CSARDLRDRVTGNTIYF. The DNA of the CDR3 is TGCAGTGCTAGAGATCTCAGGGACAGGGTCACTGGAAACACCATATATTTT.